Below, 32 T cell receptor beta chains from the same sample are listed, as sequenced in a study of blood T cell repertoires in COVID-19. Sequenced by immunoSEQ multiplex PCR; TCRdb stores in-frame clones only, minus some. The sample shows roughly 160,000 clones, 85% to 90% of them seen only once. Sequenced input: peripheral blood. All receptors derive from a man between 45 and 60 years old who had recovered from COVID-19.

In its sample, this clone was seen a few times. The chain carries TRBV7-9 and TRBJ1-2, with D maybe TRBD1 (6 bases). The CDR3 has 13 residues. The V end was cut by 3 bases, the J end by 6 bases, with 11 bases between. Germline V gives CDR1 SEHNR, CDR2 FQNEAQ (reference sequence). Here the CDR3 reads CASSFLQGHGYTF. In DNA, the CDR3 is TGTGCCAGCAGCTTTTTACAGGGCCATGGCTACACCTTC. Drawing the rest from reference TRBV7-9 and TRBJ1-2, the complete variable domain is DTGVSQNPRHKITKRGQNVTFRCDPISEHNRLYWYRQTLGQGPEFLTYFQNEAQLEKSRLLSDRFSAERPKGSFSTLEIQRTEQGDSAMYLCASSFLQGHGYTFGSGTRLTVV.

DNA of the CDR3: TGTGCCAGCAGTTTAGGAGCAACTAATGAAAAACTGTTTTTT. This gives the protein CASSLGATNEKLFF. The chain has TRBV27 and TRBJ1-4; D ambiguous. Germline V gene lookup returns CDR1 MNHEY and CDR2 SMNVEV (reference sequence). The length of the CDR3 is 14 residues. Trimming stripped 2 bases from V and 0 bases from J, with 4 bases between.

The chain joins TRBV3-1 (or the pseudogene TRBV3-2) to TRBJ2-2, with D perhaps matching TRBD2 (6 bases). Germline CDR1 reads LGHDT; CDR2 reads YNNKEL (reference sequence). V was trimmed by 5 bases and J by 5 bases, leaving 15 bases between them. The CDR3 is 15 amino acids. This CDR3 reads CASSFGVSGTGELFF. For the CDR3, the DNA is TGTGCCAGCAGCTTTGGAGTGAGCGGGACCGGGGAGCTGTTTTTT.

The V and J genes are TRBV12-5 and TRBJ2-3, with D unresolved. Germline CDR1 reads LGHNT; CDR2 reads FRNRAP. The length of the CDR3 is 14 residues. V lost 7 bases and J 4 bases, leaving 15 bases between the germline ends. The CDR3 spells CASASMGRPDTQYF. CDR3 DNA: TGTGCTAGTGCCTCCATGGGCAGGCCAGATACGCAGTATTTT.

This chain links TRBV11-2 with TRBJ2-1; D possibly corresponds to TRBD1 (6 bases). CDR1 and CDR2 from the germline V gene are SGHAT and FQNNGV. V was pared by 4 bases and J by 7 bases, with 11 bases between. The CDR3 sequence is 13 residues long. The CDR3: CASSSIRGNEQFF. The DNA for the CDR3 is TGTGCCAGCAGCTCCATCAGGGGAAATGAGCAGTTCTTC.

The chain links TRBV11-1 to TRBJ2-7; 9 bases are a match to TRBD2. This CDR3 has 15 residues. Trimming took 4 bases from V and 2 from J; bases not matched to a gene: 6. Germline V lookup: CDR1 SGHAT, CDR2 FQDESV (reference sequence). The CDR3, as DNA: TGTGCCAGCAGCTCCACTAGCGGGCCTCCCTACGAGCAGTACTTC. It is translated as CASSSTSGPPYEQYF. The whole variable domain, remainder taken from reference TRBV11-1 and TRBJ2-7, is EAEVAQSPRYKITEKSQAVAFWCDPISGHATLYWYRQILGQGPELLVQFQDESVVDDSQLPKDRFSAERLKGVDSTLKIQPAELGDSAMYLCASSSTSGPPYEQYFGPGTRLTVT.

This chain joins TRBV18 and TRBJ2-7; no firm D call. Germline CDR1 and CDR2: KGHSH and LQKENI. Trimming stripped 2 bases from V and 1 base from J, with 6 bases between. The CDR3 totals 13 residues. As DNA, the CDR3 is TGTGCCAGCTCACCAGACAAGTCCTACGAGCAGTACTTC. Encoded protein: CASSPDKSYEQYF.

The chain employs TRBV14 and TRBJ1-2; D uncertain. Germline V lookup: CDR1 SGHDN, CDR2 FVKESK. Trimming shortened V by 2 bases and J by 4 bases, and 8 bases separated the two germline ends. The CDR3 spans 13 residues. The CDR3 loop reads CASSQRQIYGYTF. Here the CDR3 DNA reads TGTGCCAGCAGCCAAAGACAAATCTATGGCTACACCTTC.

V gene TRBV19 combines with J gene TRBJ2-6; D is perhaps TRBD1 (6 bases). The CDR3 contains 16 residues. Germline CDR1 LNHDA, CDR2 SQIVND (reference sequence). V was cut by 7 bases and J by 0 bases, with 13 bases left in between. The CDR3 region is CASTVTGSSGANVLTF. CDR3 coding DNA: TGTGCCAGTACCGTGACAGGCAGCTCTGGGGCCAACGTCCTGACTTTC.

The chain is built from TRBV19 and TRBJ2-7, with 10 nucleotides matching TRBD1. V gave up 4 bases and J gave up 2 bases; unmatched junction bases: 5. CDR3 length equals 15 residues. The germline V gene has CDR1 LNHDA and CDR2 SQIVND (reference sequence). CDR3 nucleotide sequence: TGTGCCAGTAGTAAGACAGGGGGCGCCCCCTACGAGCAGTACTTC. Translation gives CASSKTGGAPYEQYF.

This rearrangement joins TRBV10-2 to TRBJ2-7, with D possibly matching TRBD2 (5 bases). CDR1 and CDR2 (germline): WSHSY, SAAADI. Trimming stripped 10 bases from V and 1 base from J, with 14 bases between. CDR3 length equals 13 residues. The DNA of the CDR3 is TGCGCCATTCGGGATATAGGGTCCTACGAGCAGTACTTC. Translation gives CAIRDIGSYEQYF.

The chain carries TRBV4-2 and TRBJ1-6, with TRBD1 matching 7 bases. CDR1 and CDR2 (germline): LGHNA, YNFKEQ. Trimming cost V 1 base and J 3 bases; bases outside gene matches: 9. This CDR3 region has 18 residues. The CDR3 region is CASSQVGDRAFYNSPLHF. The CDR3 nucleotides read TGTGCCAGCAGCCAAGTAGGAGACAGGGCTTTCTATAATTCACCCCTCCACTTT.

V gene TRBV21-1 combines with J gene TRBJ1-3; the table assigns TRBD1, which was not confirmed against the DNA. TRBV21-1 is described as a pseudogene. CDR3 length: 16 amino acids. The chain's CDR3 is CASSNPTGAAGNTIYF. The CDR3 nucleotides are TGTGCCAGCAGCAACCCGACAGGGGCTGCTGGAAACACCATATATTTT.

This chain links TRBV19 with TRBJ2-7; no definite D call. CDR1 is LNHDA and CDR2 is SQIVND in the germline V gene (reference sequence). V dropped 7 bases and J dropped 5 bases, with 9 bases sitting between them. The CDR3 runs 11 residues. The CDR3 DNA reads TGTGCCAGTAATCACACCAACGAGCAGTACTTC. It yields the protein CASNHTNEQYF.

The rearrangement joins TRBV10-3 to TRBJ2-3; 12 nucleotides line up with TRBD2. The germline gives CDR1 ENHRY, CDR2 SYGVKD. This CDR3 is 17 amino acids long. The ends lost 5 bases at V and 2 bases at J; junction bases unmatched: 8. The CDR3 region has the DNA TGTGCCATCAGTTACTCCGGGACTAGCGGGTTCACAGATACGCAGTATTTT. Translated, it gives CAISYSGTSGFTDTQYF.

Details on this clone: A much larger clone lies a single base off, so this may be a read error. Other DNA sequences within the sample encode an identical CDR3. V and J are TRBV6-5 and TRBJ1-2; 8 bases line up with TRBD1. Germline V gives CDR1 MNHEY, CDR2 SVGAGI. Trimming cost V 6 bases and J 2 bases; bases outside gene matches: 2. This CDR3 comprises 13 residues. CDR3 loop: CASSRTGNYGYTF. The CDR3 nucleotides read TGTGCCAGCAGCCGGACAGGGAACTATGGCTACACCTTC.

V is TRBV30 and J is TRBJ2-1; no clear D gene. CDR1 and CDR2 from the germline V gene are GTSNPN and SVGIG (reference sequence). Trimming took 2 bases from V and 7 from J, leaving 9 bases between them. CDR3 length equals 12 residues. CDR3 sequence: CAWSRARNEQFF. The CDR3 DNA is TGTGCCTGGAGTCGTGCCAGGAATGAGCAGTTCTTC.

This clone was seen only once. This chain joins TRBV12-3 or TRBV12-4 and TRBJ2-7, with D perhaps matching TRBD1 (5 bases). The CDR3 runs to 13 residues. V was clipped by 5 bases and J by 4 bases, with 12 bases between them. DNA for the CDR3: TGTGCCAGCAGTCCAGGGCCTCCATACGAGCAGTACTTC. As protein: CASSPGPPYEQYF.

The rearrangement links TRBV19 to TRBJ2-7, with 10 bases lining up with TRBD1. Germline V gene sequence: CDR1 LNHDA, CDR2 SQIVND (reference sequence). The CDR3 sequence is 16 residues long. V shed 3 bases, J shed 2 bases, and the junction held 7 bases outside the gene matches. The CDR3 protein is CASSIGGTGVTYEQYF. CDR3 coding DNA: TGTGCCAGTAGTATTGGAGGGACAGGGGTTACCTACGAGCAGTACTTC.

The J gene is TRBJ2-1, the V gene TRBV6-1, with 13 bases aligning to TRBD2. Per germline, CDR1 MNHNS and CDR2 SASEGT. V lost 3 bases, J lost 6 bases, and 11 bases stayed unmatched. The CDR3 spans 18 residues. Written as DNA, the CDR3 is TGTGCCAGCAGTGATAGGGGACTAGCGGGATCCCTCGCCAATGAGCAGTTCTTC. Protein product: CASSDRGLAGSLANEQFF.

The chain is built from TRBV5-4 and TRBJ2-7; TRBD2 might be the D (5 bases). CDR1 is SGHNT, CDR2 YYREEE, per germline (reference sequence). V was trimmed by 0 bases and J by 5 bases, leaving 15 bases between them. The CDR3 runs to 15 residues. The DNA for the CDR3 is TGTGCCAGCAGCTTGGCCTTTTGGGGTAGCGACGAGCAGTACTTC. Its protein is CASSLAFWGSDEQYF.

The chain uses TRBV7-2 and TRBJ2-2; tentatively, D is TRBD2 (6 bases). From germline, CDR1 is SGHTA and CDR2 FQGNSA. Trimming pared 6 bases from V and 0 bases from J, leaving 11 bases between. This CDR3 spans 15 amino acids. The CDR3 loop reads CASRPLASNTGELFF. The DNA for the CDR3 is TGTGCCAGCAGGCCCCTAGCGTCGAACACCGGGGAGCTGTTTTTT.

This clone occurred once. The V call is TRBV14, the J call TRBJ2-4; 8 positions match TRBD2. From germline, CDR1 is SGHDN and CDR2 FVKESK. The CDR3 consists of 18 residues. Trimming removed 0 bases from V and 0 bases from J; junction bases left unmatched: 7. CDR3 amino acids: CASSQDPVLAGAKNIQYF. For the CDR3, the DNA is TGTGCCAGCAGCCAAGATCCAGTCCTAGCGGGAGCCAAAAACATTCAGTACTTC.

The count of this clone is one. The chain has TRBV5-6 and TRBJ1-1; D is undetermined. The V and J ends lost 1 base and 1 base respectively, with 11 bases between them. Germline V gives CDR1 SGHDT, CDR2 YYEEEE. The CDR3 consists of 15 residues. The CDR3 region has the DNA TGTGCCAGCAGCTTGTTACCGGCGGAGAACACTGAAGCTTTCTTT. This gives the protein CASSLLPAENTEAFF.

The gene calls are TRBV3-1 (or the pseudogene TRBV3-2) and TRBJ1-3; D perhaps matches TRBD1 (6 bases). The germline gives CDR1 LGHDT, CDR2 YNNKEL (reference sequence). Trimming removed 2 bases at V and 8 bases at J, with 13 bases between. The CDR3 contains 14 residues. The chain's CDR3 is CASSQLQGTDTIYF. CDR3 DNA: TGTGCCAGCAGCCAACTACAGGGCACGGACACCATATATTTT.

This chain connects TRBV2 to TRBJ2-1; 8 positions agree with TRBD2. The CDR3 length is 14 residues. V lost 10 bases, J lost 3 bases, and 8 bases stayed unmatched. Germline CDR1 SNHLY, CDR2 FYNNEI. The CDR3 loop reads CATKLADYYNEQFF. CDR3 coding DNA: TGTGCCACCAAACTAGCGGACTACTACAATGAGCAGTTCTTC.

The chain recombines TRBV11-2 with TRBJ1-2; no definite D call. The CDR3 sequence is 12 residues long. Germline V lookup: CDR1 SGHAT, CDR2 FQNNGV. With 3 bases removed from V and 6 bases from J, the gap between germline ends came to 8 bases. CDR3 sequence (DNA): TGTGCCAGCAGCTTTGAGGGTAATGGCTACACCTTC. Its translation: CASSFEGNGYTF.

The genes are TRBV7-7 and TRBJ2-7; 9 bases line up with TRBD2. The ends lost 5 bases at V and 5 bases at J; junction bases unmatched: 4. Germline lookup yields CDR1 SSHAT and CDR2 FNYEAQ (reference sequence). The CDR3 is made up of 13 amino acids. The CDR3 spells CASSPGLANEQYF. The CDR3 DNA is TGTGCCAGCAGCCCGGGACTAGCCAACGAGCAGTACTTC.

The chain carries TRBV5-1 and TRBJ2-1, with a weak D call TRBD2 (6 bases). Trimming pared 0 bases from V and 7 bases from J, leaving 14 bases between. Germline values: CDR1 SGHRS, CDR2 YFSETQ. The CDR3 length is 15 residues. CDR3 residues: CASSLVAGLINEQFF. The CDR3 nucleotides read TGCGCCAGCAGCTTGGTTGCGGGACTGATAAATGAGCAGTTCTTC.

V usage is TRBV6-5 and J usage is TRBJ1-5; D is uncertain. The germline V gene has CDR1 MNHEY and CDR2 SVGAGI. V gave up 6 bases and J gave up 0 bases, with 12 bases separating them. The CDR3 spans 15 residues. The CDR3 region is CASSVGRDSNQPQHF. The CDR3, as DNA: TGTGCCAGCAGCGTAGGACGGGATAGCAATCAGCCCCAGCATTTT.

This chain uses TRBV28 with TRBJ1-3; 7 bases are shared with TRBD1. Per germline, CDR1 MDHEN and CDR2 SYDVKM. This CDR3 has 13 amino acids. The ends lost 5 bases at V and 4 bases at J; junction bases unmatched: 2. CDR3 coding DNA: TGTGCCAGCAGTGGGGGACAGGGAAACACCATATATTTT. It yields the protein CASSGGQGNTIYF. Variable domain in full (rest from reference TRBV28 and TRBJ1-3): DVKVTQSSRYLVKRTGEKVFLECVQDMDHENMFWYRQDPGLGLRLIYFSYDVKMKEKGDIPEGYSVSREKKERFSLILESASTNQTSMYLCASSGGQGNTIYFGEGSWLTVV.

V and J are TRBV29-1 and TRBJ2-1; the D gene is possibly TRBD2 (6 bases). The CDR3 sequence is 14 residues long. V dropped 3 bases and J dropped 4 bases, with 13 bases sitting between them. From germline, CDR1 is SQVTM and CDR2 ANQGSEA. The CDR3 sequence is CSVDPGTQYNEQFF. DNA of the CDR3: TGCAGCGTTGACCCCGGGACTCAATACAATGAGCAGTTCTTC.